These 13 T cell receptor beta chains came from one sample sequenced in a study of blood T cell repertoires in COVID-19 (TCRdb year 2020). The library was produced with the immunoSEQ multiplex PCR assay. TCRdb took over this immuneACCESS table, retaining in-frame rearrangements with V and J assigned. Such tables are incomplete; in checked studies, under half of the missing clones stem from an unresolved V gene, and the remainder is unexplained. Here the sample has tens of thousands of clones; approximately 80% occur a single time. The top ten constitute around 7% of the sample. Sequencing was done on a sample of peripheral blood. The receptor source for this set is a man between 65 and 85 years old with acute or convalescent COVID-19.

This chain connects TRBV7-9 to TRBJ1-2; no clear D gene. Germline V CDR1 and CDR2: SEHNR, FQNEAQ (reference sequence). Between the trimmed V and J ends, which lost 5 bases and 0 bases, there was a span of 7 bases. This CDR3 has 13 amino acids. The CDR3 loop is CASSPGTNYGYTF. The CDR3 coding sequence is TGTGCCAGCAGCCCCGGTACTAACTATGGCTACACCTTC.

The CDR3 DNA reads TGTGCCAGTACCCCCCGCGGGAATTCACCCCTCCACTTT. This sequence encodes CASTPRGNSPLHF. This chain joins TRBV19 and TRBJ1-6; D ambiguous. Deletions cut 7 bases from V and 7 bases from J, with 11 bases between. CDR3 size: 13 residues. Germline V gives CDR1 LNHDA, CDR2 SQIVND (reference sequence).

The chain joins TRBV5-1 to TRBJ2-3, with 7 positions matching TRBD1. V was clipped by 2 bases and J by 4 bases; unmatched bases: 7. There are 15 residues in the CDR3. Germline V gene sequence: CDR1 SGHRS, CDR2 YFSETQ. CDR3: CASSLSQGEADTQYF. For the CDR3, the DNA is TGCGCCAGCAGCTTATCTCAGGGGGAAGCAGATACGCAGTATTTT.

CDR3 in amino acids: CASSQQGQGASGGANVLTF. The CDR3 DNA reads as TGTGCCAGCAGCCAACAAGGACAGGGGGCATCGGGTGGGGCCAACGTCCTGACTTTC. The V call is TRBV9, the J call TRBJ2-6, with 11 bases aligning to TRBD1. CDR3 length equals 19 residues. CDR1 SGDLS and CDR2 YYNGEE come from the germline V gene. V shed 4 bases and J 3 bases; nucleotides not matched to a gene: 12.

V gene TRBV5-1 combines with J gene TRBJ1-2; 11 bases line up with TRBD1. After removal of 0 bases from V and 4 bases from J, the junction contained 5 bases not matched to a gene. CDR1 and CDR2 (germline): SGHRS, YFSETQ. The CDR3 is 16 amino acids. This CDR3 reads CASSLAGTGGGYGYTF. The CDR3 DNA follows: TGCGCCAGCAGCTTGGCCGGGACAGGGGGTGGCTATGGCTACACCTTC. The full variable domain, its missing parts supplied by reference TRBV5-1 and TRBJ1-2, is KAGVTQTPRYLIKTRGQQVTLSCSPISGHRSVSWYQQTPGQGLQFLFEYFSETQRNKGNFPGRFSGRQFSNSRSEMNVSTLELGDSALYLCASSLAGTGGGYGYTFGSGTRLTVV.

This chain connects TRBV30 to TRBJ2-6; 7 bases map to TRBD1. The CDR3 runs 14 residues. With 4 bases clipped from V and 4 bases from J, the junction kept 4 bases outside the gene matches. Germline V lookup: CDR1 GTSNPN, CDR2 SVGIG (reference sequence). CDR3 region: CAWTTGYGANVLTF. In nucleotides, the CDR3 is TGTGCCTGGACGACAGGGTACGGGGCCAACGTCCTGACTTTC.

J is TRBJ1-1 and V is TRBV6-1; TRBD1 might be the D (5 bases). Germline lookup yields CDR1 MNHNS and CDR2 SASEGT. The CDR3 has 17 residues. Trimming removed 3 bases from V and 1 base from J, with 18 bases in between. The CDR3 bases are TGTGCCAGCAGTGACCCAGGTGATCACAGGAGGAACACTGAAGCTTTCTTT. Protein sequence: CASSDPGDHRRNTEAFF.

The chain has TRBV5-1 and TRBJ1-1, with TRBD1 identical over 9 bases. The CDR3 is 14 residues long. Trimming removed 5 bases from V and 3 bases from J; junction bases left unmatched: 5. Germline V gene lookup returns CDR1 SGHRS and CDR2 YFSETQ. The CDR3 here is CASSPGTGHTEAFF. CDR3 nucleotides: TGCGCCAGCAGTCCCGGGACAGGGCACACTGAAGCTTTCTTT.

In its sample, this clone was seen a few times. The chain is built from TRBV12-3 or TRBV12-4 and TRBJ1-1, with D tentatively TRBD1 (5 bases). Trimming took 4 bases from V and 12 from J, leaving 12 bases between them. The CDR3 length is 11 residues. The CDR3 spells CASSSGGTTFF. The CDR3 DNA reads as TGTGCCAGCAGTTCTGGCGGGACGACTTTCTTT.

This sequence joins TRBV4-1 and TRBJ1-6; possible D gene TRBD1, 6 bases. CDR1 MGHRA and CDR2 YSYEKL come from the germline V gene. The ends were cut back, 5 bases at V and 0 bases at J, with 14 bases in the middle. The CDR3 has 17 amino acids. The CDR3 reads CASSSGQLSSYNSPLHF. Written as DNA, the CDR3 is TGCGCCAGCAGCTCCGGACAGCTGAGCTCCTATAATTCACCCCTCCACTTT.

The genes are TRBV29-1 and TRBJ2-5; perhaps TRBD1 as D (5 bases). The CDR3 covers 13 residues. The ends were cut back, 1 base at V and 5 bases at J, with 11 bases in the middle. CDR1 is SQVTM and CDR2 is ANQGSEA in the germline V gene. CDR3 nucleotide sequence: TGCAGCGTTGAAGCAGGGCCGGAGGAGACCCAGTACTTC. Translated: CSVEAGPEETQYF.

The chain has TRBV7-3 and TRBJ2-5; 10 bases agree with TRBD1. With V trimmed by 2 bases and J by 4 bases, 10 bases remained unmatched. Germline values: CDR1 SGHTA, CDR2 FQGTGA. CDR3 length: 17 residues. This CDR3 reads CASSLGARQGAGETQYF. For the CDR3, the DNA is TGTGCCAGCAGCTTAGGGGCCAGACAGGGGGCTGGAGAGACCCAGTACTTC.

This clone was seen only a few times. V is TRBV19 and J is TRBJ2-7; 7 bases line up with TRBD2. V lost 4 bases, J lost 4 bases, and 7 bases stayed unmatched. Germline CDR1 and CDR2: LNHDA and SQIVND (reference sequence). The CDR3 length is 14 residues. The CDR3 loop is CASSNGGRGYEQYF. The CDR3 coding sequence is TGTGCCAGTAGTAACGGCGGGAGAGGGTACGAGCAGTACTTC.